This TCR beta chain was captured by sequencing in a study of T cell responses to AZD1222 COVID-19 vaccine. Turning to the study itself: Pooling was applied to second doses at about 4 or about 12 weeks.

Data came from immunoSEQ multiplex PCR; TCRdb stores just in-frame clones and leaves some out. Of some 150,000 clones detected, 94% appear once; the ten largest clones hold around 1.3%. The CDR3 totals 15 residues. Germline lookup yields CDR1 SGHTA and CDR2 FQGNSA. V shed 6 bases, J shed 7 bases, and the junction held 10 bases outside the gene matches. Comment on this clone: Antigen unknown.

Regarding the study as a whole: Vaccine-associated CD4 TCRs ranged over spike, dominating at 160-218 and 743-854.

This sequence joins TRBV7-2 and TRBJ1-4, with 8 bases lining up with TRBD1. The receptor was derived from an adult in good health. The sequencing here drew on peripheral blood, taken on day 0 of AZD1222 vaccination. This CDR3 reads CASSNDRGASEKLFF. CDR3 DNA: TGTGCCAGCAGTAACGACAGGGGTGCGAGTGAAAAACTGTTTTTT.